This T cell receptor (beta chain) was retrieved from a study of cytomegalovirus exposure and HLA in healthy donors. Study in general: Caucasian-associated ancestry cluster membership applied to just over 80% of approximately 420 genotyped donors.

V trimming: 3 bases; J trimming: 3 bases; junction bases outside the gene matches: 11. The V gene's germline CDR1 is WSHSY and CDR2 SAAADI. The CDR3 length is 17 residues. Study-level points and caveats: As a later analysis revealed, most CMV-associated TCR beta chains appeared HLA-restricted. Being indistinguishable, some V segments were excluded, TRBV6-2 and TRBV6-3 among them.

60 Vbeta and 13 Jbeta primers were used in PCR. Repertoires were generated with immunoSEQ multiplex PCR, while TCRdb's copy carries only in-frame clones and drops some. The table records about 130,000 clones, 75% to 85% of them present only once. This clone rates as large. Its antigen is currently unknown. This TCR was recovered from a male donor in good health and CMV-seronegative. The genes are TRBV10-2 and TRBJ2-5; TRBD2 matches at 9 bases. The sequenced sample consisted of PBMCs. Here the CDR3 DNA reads TGCGCCAGCAGTGAAGGGTGGAAGGCGGGAGGGAAAGAGACCCAGTACTTC. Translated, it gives CASSEGWKAGGKETQYF.